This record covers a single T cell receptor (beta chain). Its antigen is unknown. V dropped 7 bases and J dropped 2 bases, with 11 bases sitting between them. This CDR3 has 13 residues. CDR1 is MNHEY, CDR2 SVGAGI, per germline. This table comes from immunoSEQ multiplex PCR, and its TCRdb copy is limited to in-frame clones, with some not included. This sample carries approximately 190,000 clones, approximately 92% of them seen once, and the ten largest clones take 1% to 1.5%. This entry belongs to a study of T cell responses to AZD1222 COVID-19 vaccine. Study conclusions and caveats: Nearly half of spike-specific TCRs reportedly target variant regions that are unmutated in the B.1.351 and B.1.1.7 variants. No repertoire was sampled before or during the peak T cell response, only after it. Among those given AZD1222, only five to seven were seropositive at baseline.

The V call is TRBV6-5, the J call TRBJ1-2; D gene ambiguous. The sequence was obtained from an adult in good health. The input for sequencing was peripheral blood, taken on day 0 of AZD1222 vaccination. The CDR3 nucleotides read TGTGCCAGCACCGCAGGTAGCAACTATGGCTACACCTTC. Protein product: CASTAGSNYGYTF.